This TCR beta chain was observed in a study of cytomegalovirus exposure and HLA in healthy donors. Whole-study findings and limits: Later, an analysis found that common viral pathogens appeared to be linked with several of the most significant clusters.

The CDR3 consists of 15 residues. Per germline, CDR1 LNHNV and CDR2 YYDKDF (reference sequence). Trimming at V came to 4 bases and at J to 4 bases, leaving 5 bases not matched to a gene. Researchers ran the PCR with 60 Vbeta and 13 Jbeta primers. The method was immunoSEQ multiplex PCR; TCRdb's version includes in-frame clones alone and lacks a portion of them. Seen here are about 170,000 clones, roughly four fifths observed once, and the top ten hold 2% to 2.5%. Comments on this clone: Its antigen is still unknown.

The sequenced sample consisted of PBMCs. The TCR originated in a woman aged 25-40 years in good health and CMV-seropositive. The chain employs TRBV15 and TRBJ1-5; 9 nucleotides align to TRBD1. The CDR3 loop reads CATSITGQGNQPQHF. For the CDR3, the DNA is TGTGCCACCAGCATAACGGGACAGGGTAATCAGCCCCAGCATTTT.